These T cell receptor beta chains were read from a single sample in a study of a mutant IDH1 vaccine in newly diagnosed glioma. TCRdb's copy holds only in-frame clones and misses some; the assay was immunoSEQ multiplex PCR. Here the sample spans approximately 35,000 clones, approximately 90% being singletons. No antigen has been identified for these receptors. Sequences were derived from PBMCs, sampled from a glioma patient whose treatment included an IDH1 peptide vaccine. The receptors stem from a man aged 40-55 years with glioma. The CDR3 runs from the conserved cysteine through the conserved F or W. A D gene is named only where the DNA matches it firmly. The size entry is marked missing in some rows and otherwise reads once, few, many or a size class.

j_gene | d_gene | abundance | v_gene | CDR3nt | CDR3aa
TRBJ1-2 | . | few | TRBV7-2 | TGTGCCAGCAGCTCAACAGGGATTGTGGAGCGGGGCTACACCTTC | CASSSTGIVERGYTF
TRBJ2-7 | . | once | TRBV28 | TGTGCCAGCAGTCTACAGTACGAGCAGTACTTC | CASSLQYEQYF
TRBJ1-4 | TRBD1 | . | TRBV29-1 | TGCAGCGTCGCGGCCTGGACAGGGGGAAACGAAAAACTGTTTTTT | CSVAAWTGGNEKLFF
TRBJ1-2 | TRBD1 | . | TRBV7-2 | TGTGCCAGCAGCTCTCGGGACAGGGGAATAGTGGGTGGCTACACCTTC | CASSSRDRGIVGGYTF
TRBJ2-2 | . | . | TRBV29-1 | TGCAGTTGGGCCCTCCTGGGGGGCTGGGGGAACACCGGGGAGCTGTTTTTT | CSWALLGGWGNTGELFF
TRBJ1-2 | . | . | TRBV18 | TGTGCCAGCTCATCCGAGCGGGTGGGCTTATATGGCTACACCTTC | CASSSERVGLYGYTF
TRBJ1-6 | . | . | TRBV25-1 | TGTGCCAGCAGTGAGAGGAGGGGAGGCACCTATAATTCACCCCTCCACTTT | CASSERRGGTYNSPLHF
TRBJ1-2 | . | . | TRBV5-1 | TGCGCCAGCAGCCCATGGGACGCCACCAGGGACTATGGCTACACCTTC | CASSPWDATRDYGYTF
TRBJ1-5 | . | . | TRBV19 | TGTGCCAGTAGTACAGGCCAGAATCAGCCCCAGCATTTT | CASSTGQNQPQHF
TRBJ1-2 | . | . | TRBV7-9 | TGTGCCAGCAGCGCATCAAGCCAGCCTAACTATGGCTACACCTTC | CASSASSQPNYGYTF
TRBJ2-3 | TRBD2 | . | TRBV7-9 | TGTGCCAGCACCTCTAGCGGGAGCACAGATACGCAGTATTTT | CASTSSGSTDTQYF
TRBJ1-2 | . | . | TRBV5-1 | TGCGCCAGCAGCTTGTATCAGGGGTCGTTCGATGGCTACACCTTC | CASSLYQGSFDGYTF
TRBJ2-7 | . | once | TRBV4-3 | TGCGCCAGCAGCCAAGGAGGAGGATCTCTCCTATCCTACGAGCAGTACTTC | CASSQGGGSLLSYEQYF
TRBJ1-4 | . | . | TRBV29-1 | TGCAGCGCAAAAGGGGAGAATGAAAAACTGTTTTTT | CSAKGENEKLFF
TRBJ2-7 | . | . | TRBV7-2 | TGTGCCAGCAGCTCCAGGGATACCTACGAGCAGTACTTC | CASSSRDTYEQYF
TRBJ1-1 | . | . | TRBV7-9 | TGTGCCAGCAGCTTATCGGGCACTGAAGCTTTCTTT | CASSLSGTEAFF
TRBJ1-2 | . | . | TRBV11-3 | TGTGCCAGCAGCTTAGAGGAGAGGGCAACCGAGACGTTCTATGGCTACACCTTC | CASSLEERATETFYGYTF
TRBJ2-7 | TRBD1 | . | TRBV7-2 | TGTGCCAGCAGCCTGACCCCGACAGGGTTACCCTACGAGCAGTACTTC | CASSLTPTGLPYEQYF
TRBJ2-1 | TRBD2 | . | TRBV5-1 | TGCGCCAGCAGCTCCAGGGCCCTAACTAGCGGGAGTCCGGATGAGCAGTTCTTC | CASSSRALTSGSPDEQFF
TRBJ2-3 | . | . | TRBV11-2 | TGTGCCAGCAGCCACTACGCCGAAGAAGATACGCAGTATTTT | CASSHYAEEDTQYF
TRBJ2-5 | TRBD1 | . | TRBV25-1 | TGTGCCAGCAGTGAATTGGGACAGACAGGGACCGGAAAAGAGACCCAGTACTTC | CASSELGQTGTGKETQYF
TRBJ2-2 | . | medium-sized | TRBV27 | TGTGCCAGCAACGGCGACACCGGGGAGCTGTTTTTT | CASNGDTGELFF
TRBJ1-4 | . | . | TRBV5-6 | TGTGCCAGCAGCTTGGCCAATCGCGAAAAACTGTTTTTT | CASSLANREKLFF
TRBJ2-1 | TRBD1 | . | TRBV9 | TGTGCCAGCAGCGAAAGGGGACAGGGCTACAATGAGCAGTTCTTC | CASSERGQGYNEQFF
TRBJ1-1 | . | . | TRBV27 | TGTGCCAGCACACCTCACTGGGCGGTCAGAACTGAGGCTTTCTTT | CASTPHWAVRTEAFF
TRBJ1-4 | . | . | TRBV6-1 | TGTGCCAGCAGTGTCAGGGCTAATGAAAAACTGTTTTTT | CASSVRANEKLFF
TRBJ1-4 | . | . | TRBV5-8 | TGTGCCAGCAGCTTGGACCCCGCAGGGGAAAAACTGTTTTTT | CASSLDPAGEKLFF
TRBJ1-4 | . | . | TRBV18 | TGTGCCAGCTCACCACGTGATGAAAAACTGTTTTTT | CASSPRDEKLFF
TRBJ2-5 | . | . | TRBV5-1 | TGCGCCAGCTCCGACATGTACCAAGAGACCCAGTACTTC | CASSDMYQETQYF
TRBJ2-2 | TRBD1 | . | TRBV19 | TGTGCCAGTAGTACGACAGGGGCCGGGGAGCTGTTTTTT | CASSTTGAGELFF
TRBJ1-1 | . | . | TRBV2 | TGTGCCAGCATGGGGGGGCGCAATGAAGCTTTCTTT | CASMGGRNEAFF
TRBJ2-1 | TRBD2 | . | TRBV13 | TGTGCCAGCAGCGTGCCCCCGGGACTAGCGGGGGGGCTTGGGTACAATGAGCAGTTCTTC | CASSVPPGLAGGLGYNEQFF
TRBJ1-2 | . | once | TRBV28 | TGTGCCAGCCTCCCTAAAACGGTGAAGGCTATTGGCTACACCTTC | CASLPKTVKAIGYTF
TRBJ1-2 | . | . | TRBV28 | TGTGCCAGCACCATAAATCCGCGGGGGCTTGAAGGCTACACCTTC | CASTINPRGLEGYTF
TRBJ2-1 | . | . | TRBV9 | TGTGCCAGCAGCGTTCGGGTAAGGACCGACTCCTACAATGAGCAGTTCTTC | CASSVRVRTDSYNEQFF
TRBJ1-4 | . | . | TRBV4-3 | TGCGCCAGCAGGGATTCGGGGGCAACTAATGAAAAACTGTTTTTT | CASRDSGATNEKLFF
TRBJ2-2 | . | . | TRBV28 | TGTGCCAGCAGTTCACAGGGATCGAACACCGGGGAGCTGTTTTTT | CASSSQGSNTGELFF
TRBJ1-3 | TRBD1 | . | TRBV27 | TGTGCCAGCAGTTCCTCCGGACAGGTCGGAAACACCATATATTTT | CASSSSGQVGNTIYF
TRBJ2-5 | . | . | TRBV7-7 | TGTGCTAGCAGCTTAGCGGGCAGGGGCCGCCAAGAGACCCAGTACTTC | CASSLAGRGRQETQYF
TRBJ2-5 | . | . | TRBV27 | TGTGCCAGCAGTTTATCACCCACGGTTCAGGTTGAGACCCAGTACTTC | CASSLSPTVQVETQYF
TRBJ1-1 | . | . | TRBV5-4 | TGTGCCAGCAGCTTACAGGGATTAGGCACTGAAGCTTTCTTT | CASSLQGLGTEAFF
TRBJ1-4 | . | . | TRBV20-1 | TGCAGTGCTAGCGAGAGGGGAGGACTGTTTTTT | CSASERGGLFF
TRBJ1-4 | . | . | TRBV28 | TGTGCCAGCAGTCCTTATTGGGGGGCGAGTGAAAAACTGTTTTTT | CASSPYWGASEKLFF
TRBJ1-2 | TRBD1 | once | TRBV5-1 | TGCGCCAGCAGCATGGACAGGGGCGACTATGGCTACACCTTC | CASSMDRGDYGYTF
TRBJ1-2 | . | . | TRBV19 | TGTGCCAGTAGTATATCTCGGACAAGCTACACCTTC | CASSISRTSYTF
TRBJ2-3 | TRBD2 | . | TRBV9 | TGTGCCAGCAGCGTAGGTTCTAGCGGGACCACAGATACGCAGTATTTT | CASSVGSSGTTDTQYF
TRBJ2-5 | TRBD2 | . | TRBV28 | TGTGCCAGCACCACCCTCAGGACCCGGGGGGCCCAGTACTTC | CASTTLRTRGAQYF
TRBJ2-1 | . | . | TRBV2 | TGTGCCAGCATTGACGCCGGACGGAAGAATGAGCAGTTCTTC | CASIDAGRKNEQFF
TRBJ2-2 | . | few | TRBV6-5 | TGTGCCAGCAGTTGGAAAGGGAACACCGGGGAGCTGTTTTTT | CASSWKGNTGELFF
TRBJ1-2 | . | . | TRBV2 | TGTGCCAGCAGTGAGAAGAGGACGTTCTATGGCTACACCTTC | CASSEKRTFYGYTF
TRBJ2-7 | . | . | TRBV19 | TGTGCCAGTAGTAAAGGATGGGCCGTAGACTCCTACGAGCAGTACTTC | CASSKGWAVDSYEQYF
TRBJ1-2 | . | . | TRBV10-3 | TGTGCCATCAGTGTTGGAGAGGGAAATGGCTACACCTTC | CAISVGEGNGYTF
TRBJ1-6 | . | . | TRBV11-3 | TGTGCCAGCAGCTTAGGGGGGAATTCACCCCTCCACTTT | CASSLGGNSPLHF